There are a few counts of the clone carrying this TCR beta chain. Its antigen remains unknown. The sample originates from a study of T-cell reconstitution after alpha-beta-depleted transplantation in children. Overall study results and limits: Surviving recipient T cells and thymic progenitors accounted for the high day-60 TCRbeta diversity observed in some patients. A year had passed since transplant, and T-cell counts and diversity by then came mostly from newly produced T cells. The origin of alpha-beta T cells about two months after transplant was reportedly several hundred expanded graft clones.

Unique molecular identifiers were incorporated during preparation of the TCRbeta library. In TCRdb, the PCR reads were re-called with MiXCR into one record per CDR3 protein. The sample yields approximately 630,000 distinct CDR3 sequences, around 14% seen once. This sequence was found in a girl aged 2-9 years with congenital amegakaryocytic thrombocytopenia, due to receive a stem cell transplant. Here the sequenced sample was PBMCs, taken before TCRalphabeta/CD19-depleted stem cell transplant.

The CDR3 sequence: CASSQDSIYEQFF. The CDR3, as DNA: TGCGCCAGCAGCCAAGATTCGATTTATGAGCAGTTCTTC. The gene calls are TRBV4-1 and TRBJ2-1; D uncertain. CDR1 and CDR2 from the germline V gene are MGHRA and YSYEKL. This CDR3 has 13 residues. Trimming removed 0 bases from V and 8 bases from J, with 8 bases in between.